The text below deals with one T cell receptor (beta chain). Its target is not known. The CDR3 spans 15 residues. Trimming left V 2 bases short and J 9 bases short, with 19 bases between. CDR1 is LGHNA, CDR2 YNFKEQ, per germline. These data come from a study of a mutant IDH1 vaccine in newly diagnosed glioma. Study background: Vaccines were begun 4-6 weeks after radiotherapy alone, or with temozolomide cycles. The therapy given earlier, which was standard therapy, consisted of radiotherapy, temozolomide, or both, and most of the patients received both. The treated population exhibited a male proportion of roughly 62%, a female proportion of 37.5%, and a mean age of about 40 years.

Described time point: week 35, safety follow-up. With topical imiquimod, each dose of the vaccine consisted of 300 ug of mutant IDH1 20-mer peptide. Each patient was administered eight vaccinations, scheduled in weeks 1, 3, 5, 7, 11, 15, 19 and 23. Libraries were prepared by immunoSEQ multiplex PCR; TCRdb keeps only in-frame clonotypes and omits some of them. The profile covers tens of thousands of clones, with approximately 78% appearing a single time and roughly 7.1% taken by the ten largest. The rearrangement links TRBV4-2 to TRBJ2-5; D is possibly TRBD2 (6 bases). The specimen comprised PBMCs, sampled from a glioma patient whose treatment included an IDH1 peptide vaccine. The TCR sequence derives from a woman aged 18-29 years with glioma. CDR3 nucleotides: TGTGCCAGCAGCCAAATCGGGGACCCGTCGGGGGCCCAGTACTTC. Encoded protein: CASSQIGDPSGAQYF.